This passage covers 10 T cell receptor beta chains from one sample sequenced in a study of low-dose radiotherapy and immunotherapy resistance in tumors. Stated time point: before trial treatment. Primers used for first-strand cDNA, a TRAV- and TRBV-specific set, covered both alpha and beta chains. The TCRs were subjected to amplification over around 19 PCR cycles employing a constant-region primer in conjunction with a V-primer adapter. Each CDR3 protein is one row after TCRdb ran MiXCR on the reads. The top ten clones hold under 7% of a sample with about 64,000 distinct CDR3 sequences, roughly 29% of them seen once. The sample consisted of PBMCs, taken before treatment. The receptors were gathered from a male donor with rectosigmoid adenocarcinoma.

In this sample, this clonotype turned up many times. The chain recombines TRBV20-1 with TRBJ2-5; TRBD1 or TRBD2 may be the D gene (5 bases each). Germline CDR1 and CDR2: DFQATT and SNEGSKA (reference sequence). V gave up 6 bases and J gave up 7 bases, with 24 bases separating them. The CDR3 runs to 15 residues. This CDR3 reads CSATESGPGTGTQYF. The CDR3 DNA reads as TGCAGTGCCACTGAAAGTGGGCCAGGGACGGGGACCCAGTACTTC.

This chain joins TRBV6-2 or TRBV6-3 and TRBJ1-5; D might be TRBD1 (6 bases). The V gene's germline CDR1 is MNHEY and CDR2 SVGEGT. Trimming took off 5 bases at V and 4 bases at J, with 18 bases between the two ends. The CDR3 is 16 amino acids. The chain's CDR3 is CASSVGQRGGNQPQHF. The CDR3 nucleotides read TGTGCCAGCAGTGTCGGACAGCGGGGTGGGAATCAGCCCCAGCATTTT.

This chain links TRBV10-3 with TRBJ1-4; D uncertain. Germline-derived CDR1 and CDR2 are ENHRY and SYGVKD. This CDR3 is built from 15 residues. With 0 bases removed from V and 3 bases from J, the gap between germline ends came to 8 bases. The CDR3 reads CAISESGVPNEKLFF. The DNA for the CDR3 is TGTGCCATCAGTGAGTCCGGGGTACCTAATGAAAAACTGTTTTTT.

Many counts were recorded for this clonotype. The chain employs TRBV6-1 and TRBJ1-5, with 7 positions matching TRBD1. The CDR3 covers 15 residues. Germline V lookup: CDR1 MNHNS, CDR2 SASEGT. V was pared by 4 bases and J by 5 bases, with 8 bases of the junction left unmatched. The CDR3 DNA sequence: TGTGCCAGCAGTGCCCGAGGACAGGAGGATCAGCCCCAGCATTTT. As protein: CASSARGQEDQPQHF.

With regard to this clonotype: A read error likely explains this, since a far larger clone differs by one base. The chain uses TRBV9 and TRBJ2-7; D call uncertain. Deletions cut 0 bases from V and 7 bases from J, with 11 bases between. The germline gives CDR1 SGDLS, CDR2 YYNGEE. The CDR3 is 13 amino acids. The chain's CDR3 is CASSVGGNNEQYF. DNA of the CDR3: TGTGCCAGCAGCGTAGGAGGAAACAATGAGCAGTACTTC.

This rearrangement joins TRBV6-2 or TRBV6-3 to TRBJ2-1; D is unresolved. The V and J ends lost 2 bases and 1 base respectively, with 9 bases between them. This CDR3 is built from 15 residues. Germline-derived CDR1 and CDR2 are MNHEY and SVGEGT. The CDR3 DNA reads as TGTGCCAGCAGTTACAGGGCGGAATCCTACAATGAGCAGTTCTTC. This translates into CASSYRAESYNEQFF.

The V call is TRBV20-1, the J call TRBJ2-1; 12 nucleotides match TRBD2. The ends lost 5 bases at V and 7 bases at J; junction bases unmatched: 3. This CDR3 region has 13 residues. Per the germline V gene, CDR1 is DFQATT and CDR2 is SNEGSKA (reference sequence). The CDR3 protein is CSAFGLAGNEQFF. CDR3 in DNA: TGCAGTGCTTTTGGACTAGCGGGGAATGAGCAGTTCTTC.

Many counts were recorded for this clonotype. The J gene is TRBJ1-3, the V gene TRBV7-2; D remains unclear. CDR1 SGHTA and CDR2 FQGNSA come from the germline V gene. The length of the CDR3 is 16 residues. V was clipped by 4 bases and J by 0 bases, with 13 bases between them. CDR3 protein: CASSSDGHFSGNTIYF. CDR3 nucleotides: TGTGCCAGCAGCTCTGACGGGCACTTCTCTGGAAACACCATATATTTT.

A remark on this clonotype: It is likely a read error: a sequence one base away is far more abundant. As the CDR3 is not closed by the conserved phenylalanine or tryptophan, this likely results from a read error. This chain joins TRBV24-1 and TRBJ2-3; 9 nucleotides align to TRBD1. CDR1 is KGHDR, CDR2 SFDVKD, per germline. CDR3 length equals 14 residues. CDR3 nucleotides: TGTGCCAGCAGTCGGGGACAGGGCCCAGATACGCAGTATTCT. This gives the protein CASSRGQGPDTQYS.

This clonotype has at least ten counts. V usage is TRBV27 and J usage is TRBJ2-1; D ambiguous. CDR1 MNHEY and CDR2 SMNVEV come from the germline V gene (reference sequence). The V gene lost 2 bases and the J gene lost 0 bases, with 5 bases spanning the gap. CDR3 length equals 14 residues. Here the CDR3 reads CASSLPPSYNEQFF. Here the CDR3 DNA reads TGTGCCAGCAGTTTACCTCCCTCCTACAATGAGCAGTTCTTC.